The clone carrying this T cell receptor beta chain was found many times. The antigen remains unidentified. The CDR3 runs to 14 residues. Germline V gene lookup returns CDR1 SGHVS and CDR2 FQNEAQ. Between the trimmed V and J ends, which lost 4 bases and 2 bases, there was a span of 11 bases. These data are taken from a study of T cells in Graves' hyperthyroidism and ophthalmopathy. Across the study: Peripheral blood sampling occurred at initial diagnosis, before any treatment. Study-wide results and caveats: Ophthalmopathy was distinguished from stable hyperthyroidism by 13 V-J signatures.

TCR beta CDR3 regions were amplified from RNA transcripts. TCR CDR3 regions were first amplified by RT-PCR with HTBI primers. TCRdb itself ran the multiplex PCR reads through MiXCR, one entry per CDR3 protein. The sample lists about 360,000 distinct CDR3 sequences, roughly 13% occurring once. This sequence joins TRBV7-8 and TRBJ2-5; D gene ambiguous. Sequences were obtained from blood. The receptor comes from a young woman with Graves' hyperthyroidism. DNA for the CDR3: TGTGCCAGCAGCTCATGGGGAAAACAAGAGACCCAGTACTTC. Encoded protein: CASSSWGKQETQYF.